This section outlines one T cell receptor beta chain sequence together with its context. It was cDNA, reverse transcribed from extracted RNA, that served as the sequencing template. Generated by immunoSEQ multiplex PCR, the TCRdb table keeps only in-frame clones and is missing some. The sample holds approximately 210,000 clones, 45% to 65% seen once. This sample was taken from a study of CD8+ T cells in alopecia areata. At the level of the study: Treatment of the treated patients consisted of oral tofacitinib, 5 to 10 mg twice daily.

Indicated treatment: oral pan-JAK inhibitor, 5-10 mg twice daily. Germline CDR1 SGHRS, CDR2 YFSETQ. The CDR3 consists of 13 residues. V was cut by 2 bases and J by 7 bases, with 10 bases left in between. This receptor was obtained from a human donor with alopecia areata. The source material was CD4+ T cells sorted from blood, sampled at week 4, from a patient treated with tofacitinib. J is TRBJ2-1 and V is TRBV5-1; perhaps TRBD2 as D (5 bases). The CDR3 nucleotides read TGCGCCAGCAGCTTCCCGGGGAGAAATGAGCAGTTCTTC. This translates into CASSFPGRNEQFF.